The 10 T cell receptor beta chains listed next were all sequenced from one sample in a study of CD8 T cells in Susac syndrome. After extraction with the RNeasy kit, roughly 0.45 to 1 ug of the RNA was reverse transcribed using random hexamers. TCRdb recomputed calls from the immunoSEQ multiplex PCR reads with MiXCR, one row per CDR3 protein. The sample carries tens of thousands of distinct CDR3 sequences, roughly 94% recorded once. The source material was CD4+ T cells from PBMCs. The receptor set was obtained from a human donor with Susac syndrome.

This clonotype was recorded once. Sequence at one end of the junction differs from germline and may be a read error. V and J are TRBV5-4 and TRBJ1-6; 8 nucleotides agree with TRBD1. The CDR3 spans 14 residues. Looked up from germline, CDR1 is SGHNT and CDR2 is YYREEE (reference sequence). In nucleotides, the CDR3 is TGTGCCAGCAGCTTGGCCGGGGACAGGAGGGTTCAGGACTTT. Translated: CASSLAGDRRVQDF.

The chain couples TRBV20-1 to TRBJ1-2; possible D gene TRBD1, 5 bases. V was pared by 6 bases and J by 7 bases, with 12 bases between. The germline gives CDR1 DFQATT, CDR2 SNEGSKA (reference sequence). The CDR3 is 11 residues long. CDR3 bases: TGCAGTGCCATACGGGGGTTTGGCTACACCTTC. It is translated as CSAIRGFGYTF.

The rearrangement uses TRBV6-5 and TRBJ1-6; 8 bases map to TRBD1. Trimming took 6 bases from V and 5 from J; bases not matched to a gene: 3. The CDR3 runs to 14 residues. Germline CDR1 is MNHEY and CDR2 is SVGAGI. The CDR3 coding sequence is TGTGCCAGCAGCCTGACAGGGGATAATTCACCCCTCCACTTT. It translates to CASSLTGDNSPLHF.

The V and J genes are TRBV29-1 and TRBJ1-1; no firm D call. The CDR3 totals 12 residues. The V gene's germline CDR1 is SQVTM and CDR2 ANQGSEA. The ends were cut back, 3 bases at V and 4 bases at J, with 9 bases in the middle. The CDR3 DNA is TGCAGCGTTGAGGGGAGGAGCACTGAAGCTTTCTTT. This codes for CSVEGRSTEAFF. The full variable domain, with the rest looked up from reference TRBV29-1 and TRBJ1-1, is SAVISQKPSRDICQRGTSLTIQCQVDSQVTMMFWYRQQPGQSLTLIATANQGSEATYESGFVIDKFPISRPNLTFSTLTVSNMSPEDSSIYLCSVEGRSTEAFFGQGTRLTVV.

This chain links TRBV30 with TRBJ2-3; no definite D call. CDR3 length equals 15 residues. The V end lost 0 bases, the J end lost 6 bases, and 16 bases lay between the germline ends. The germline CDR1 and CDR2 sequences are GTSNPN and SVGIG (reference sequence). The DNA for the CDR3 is TGTGCCTGGAGTGTTCAGATCCTATCCCCGGATACGCAGTATTTT. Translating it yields CAWSVQILSPDTQYF.

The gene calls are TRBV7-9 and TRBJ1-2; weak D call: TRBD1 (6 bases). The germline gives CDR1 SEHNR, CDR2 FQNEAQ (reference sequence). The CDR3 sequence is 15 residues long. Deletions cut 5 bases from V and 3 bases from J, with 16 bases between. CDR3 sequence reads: CASSPARGADYGYTF. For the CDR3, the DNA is TGTGCCAGCAGCCCGGCCCGGGGGGCCGACTATGGCTACACCTTC. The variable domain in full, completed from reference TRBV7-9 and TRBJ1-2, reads DTGVSQNPRHKITKRGQNVTFRCDPISEHNRLYWYRQTLGQGPEFLTYFQNEAQLEKSRLLSDRFSAERPKGSFSTLEIQRTEQGDSAMYLCASSPARGADYGYTFGSGTRLTVV.

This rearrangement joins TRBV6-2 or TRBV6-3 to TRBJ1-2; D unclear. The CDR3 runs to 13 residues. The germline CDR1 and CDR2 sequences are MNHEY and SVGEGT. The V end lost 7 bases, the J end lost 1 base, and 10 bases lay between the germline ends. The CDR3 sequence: CASTEDGNYGYTF. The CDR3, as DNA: TGTGCCAGCACCGAGGACGGTAACTATGGCTACACCTTC.

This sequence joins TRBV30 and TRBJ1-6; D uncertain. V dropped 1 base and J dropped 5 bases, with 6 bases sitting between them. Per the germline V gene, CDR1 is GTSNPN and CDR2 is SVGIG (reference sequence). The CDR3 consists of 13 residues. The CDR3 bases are TGTGCCTGGAGTGGCCAGCATAATTCACCCCTCCACTTT. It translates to CAWSGQHNSPLHF.

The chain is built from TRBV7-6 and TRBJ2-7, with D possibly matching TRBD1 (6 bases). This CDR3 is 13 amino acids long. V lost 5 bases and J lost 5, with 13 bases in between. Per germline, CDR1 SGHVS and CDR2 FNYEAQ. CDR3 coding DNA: TGTGCCAGCAGCGACTACAGGGATCACGAGCAGTACTTC. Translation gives CASSDYRDHEQYF.

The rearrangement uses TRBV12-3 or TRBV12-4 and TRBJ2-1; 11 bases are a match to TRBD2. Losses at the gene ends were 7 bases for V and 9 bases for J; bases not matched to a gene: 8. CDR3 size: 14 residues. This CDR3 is CASTGSGGASEQFF. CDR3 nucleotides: TGTGCCAGCACCGGTAGCGGGGGGGCAAGTGAGCAGTTCTTC.